Below, 9 T cell receptor beta chains from the same sample are listed, as sequenced in a study of T cell changes during pregnancy in multiple sclerosis. Produced via immunoSEQ multiplex PCR; TCRdb's table is partial and in-frame only. Among 110,000 or so clones, about 93% were seen once, and the ten largest hold roughly 6.2%. The material was peripheral blood, obtained before pregnancy. The receptor set was obtained from a female donor with multiple sclerosis, enrolled in a pregnancy study.

The chain is built from TRBV5-1 and TRBJ2-7; D unresolved. This CDR3 comprises 14 residues. V was shortened by 0 bases and J by 6 bases, with 13 bases between the two germline ends. CDR1 and CDR2 from the germline V gene are SGHRS and YFSETQ. The DNA for the CDR3 is TGCGCCAGCAGCTTGGAGGTCAGGATTTCCGAGCAGTACTTC. Translated, it gives CASSLEVRISEQYF.

V and J are TRBV5-1 and TRBJ2-1; D not resolved. The CDR3 extends over 14 amino acids. Germline values: CDR1 SGHRS, CDR2 YFSETQ. The ends were cut back, 8 bases at V and 6 bases at J, with 18 bases in the middle. CDR3 protein: CASDPGGRTNEQFF. The CDR3 bases are TGCGCCAGTGACCCGGGTGGCCGCACCAATGAGCAGTTCTTC.

The chain employs TRBV6-1 and TRBJ2-1, with D possibly matching TRBD2 (6 bases). The CDR3 is made up of 16 amino acids. Between the trimmed V and J ends, which lost 0 bases and 7 bases, there was a span of 16 bases. From germline, CDR1 is MNHNS and CDR2 SASEGT. The CDR3 nucleotides read TGTGCCAGCAGTGAAGCGATCGGGGGAGGAGTGAATGAGCAGTTCTTC. Protein sequence: CASSEAIGGGVNEQFF.

This sequence joins TRBV30 and TRBJ1-1; D is perhaps TRBD1 (6 bases). The CDR3 runs 14 residues. Trimming took off 2 bases at V and 3 bases at J, with 13 bases between the two ends. The germline CDR1 and CDR2 sequences are GTSNPN and SVGIG (reference sequence). CDR3 sequence (DNA): TGTGCCTGGAGTCTTCCGACAGGCGACACTGAAGCTTTCTTT. Encoded protein: CAWSLPTGDTEAFF.

The chain employs TRBV4-1 and TRBJ2-7; a possible D gene is TRBD2 (5 bases). The V end was cut by 3 bases, the J end by 2 bases, with 17 bases between. Per the germline V gene, CDR1 is MGHRA and CDR2 is YSYEKL. The CDR3 is made up of 16 amino acids. For the CDR3, the DNA is TGCGCCAGCAGCCAGGTCGTAGCCGAGGGTCCCTACGAGCAGTACTTC. Translated: CASSQVVAEGPYEQYF.

The chain couples TRBV6-6 to TRBJ1-1, with D tentatively TRBD1 (5 bases). Germline CDR1 reads MNHNY; CDR2 reads SVGAGI (reference sequence). This CDR3 region has 13 residues. V was cut by 7 bases and J by 0 bases, with 9 bases left in between. CDR3 in DNA: TGTGCCAGCACAGGGAGGGTGAACACTGAAGCTTTCTTT. Translating gives CASTGRVNTEAFF.

This chain links TRBV5-4 with TRBJ2-3, with 11 bases lining up with TRBD2. Looked up from germline, CDR1 is SGHNT and CDR2 is YYREEE (reference sequence). This CDR3 has 17 amino acids. With V trimmed by 0 bases and J by 2 bases, 5 bases remained unmatched. The CDR3 sequence: CASSLVSGGAPTDTQYF. CDR3 nucleotide sequence: TGTGCCAGCAGCTTGGTTAGCGGGGGGGCCCCCACAGATACGCAGTATTTT.

This clone was seen only once. The chain has TRBV5-5 and TRBJ2-5; TRBD2 agrees at 7 bases. Per germline, CDR1 SGHKS and CDR2 YYEKEE (reference sequence). The V and J ends lost 4 bases and 5 bases, in that order; junction bases with no gene match: 14. The CDR3 is made up of 16 amino acids. CDR3 region: CASSPASGGSWETQYF. The CDR3 coding sequence is TGTGCCAGCAGCCCGGCGTCTGGCGGGAGCTGGGAGACCCAGTACTTC.

The V and J genes are TRBV7-9 and TRBJ2-7; possible D gene TRBD1, 6 bases. The CDR3 sequence is 15 residues long. Per germline, CDR1 SEHNR and CDR2 FQNEAQ (reference sequence). V was clipped by 4 bases and J by 5 bases, with 18 bases between them. The CDR3 DNA follows: TGTGCCAGCAGCTCGAAGGGGGTGGGGCCTGACGAGCAGTACTTC. Protein product: CASSSKGVGPDEQYF.